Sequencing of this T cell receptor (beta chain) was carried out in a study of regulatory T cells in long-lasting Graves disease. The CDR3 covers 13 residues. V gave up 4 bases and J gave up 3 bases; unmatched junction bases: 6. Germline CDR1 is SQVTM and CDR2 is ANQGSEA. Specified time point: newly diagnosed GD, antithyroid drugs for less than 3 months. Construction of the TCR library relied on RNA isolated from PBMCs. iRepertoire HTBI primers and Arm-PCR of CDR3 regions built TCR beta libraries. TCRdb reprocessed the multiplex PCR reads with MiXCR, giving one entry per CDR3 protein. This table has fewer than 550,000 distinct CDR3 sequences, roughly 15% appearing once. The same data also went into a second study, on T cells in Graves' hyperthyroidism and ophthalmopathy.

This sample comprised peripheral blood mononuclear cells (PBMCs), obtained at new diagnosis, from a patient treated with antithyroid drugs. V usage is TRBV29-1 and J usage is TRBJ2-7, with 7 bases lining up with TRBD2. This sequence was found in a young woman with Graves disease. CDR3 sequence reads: CSVGLARGYEQYF. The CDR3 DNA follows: TGCAGCGTTGGACTAGCTCGGGGCTACGAGCAGTACTTC.